These 29 T cell receptor beta chains share one sample of origin, sequenced in a study of shared clonotypes between healthy human individuals. Only in-frame clones appear in the TCRdb table, and some are missing; sequencing was by immunoSEQ multiplex PCR. In the table there are more than 550,000 clones, around 77% of which are singletons. The sample was memory CD4+ T cells sorted from blood. The subset is: CD45RA-negative fraction. The receptors were sampled from a woman in her twenties or thirties in good health.

The J gene is TRBJ2-7, the V gene TRBV4-1, with TRBD1 matching 9 bases. Germline V gene sequence: CDR1 MGHRA, CDR2 YSYEKL. CDR3 size: 15 residues. V was clipped by 2 bases and J by 5 bases; unmatched bases: 7. CDR3 protein: CASSQPGQGSNEQYF. The CDR3 DNA reads as TGCGCCAGCAGCCAACCGGGACAGGGTTCCAACGAGCAGTACTTC.

In its sample, this clone was seen a few times. This rearrangement joins TRBV9 to TRBJ1-2; 7 nucleotides agree with TRBD1. The CDR3 has 14 residues. J gave up 8 bases and V 2 bases, and 9 bases lay outside the gene matches. The V gene's germline CDR1 is SGDLS and CDR2 YYNGEE. CDR3 bases: TGTGCCAGCAGCGTCCGGGACAGCGTCCTGGGCTACACCTTC. Translated: CASSVRDSVLGYTF.

V is TRBV27 and J is TRBJ2-1, with a possible D match to TRBD2 (6 bases). The length of the CDR3 is 13 residues. Deletions cut 3 bases from V and 7 bases from J, with 10 bases between. Germline V gene data show CDR1 as MNHEY and CDR2 as SMNVEV (reference sequence). The CDR3 loop reads CASSFTSWNEQFF. Written as DNA, the CDR3 is TGTGCCAGCAGTTTCACTAGCTGGAATGAGCAGTTCTTC.

The sample holds one count of this clone. This chain links TRBV30 with TRBJ2-3; no firm D call. CDR1 and CDR2 (germline): GTSNPN, SVGIG (reference sequence). V dropped 4 bases and J dropped 3 bases, with 5 bases sitting between them. The CDR3 covers 11 residues. In DNA, the CDR3 is TGTGCCTGGATCGTTACAGATACGCAGTATTTT. It encodes CAWIVTDTQYF.

V usage is TRBV28 and J usage is TRBJ2-2; unclear D gene. The CDR3 has 14 amino acids. CDR1 and CDR2 (germline): MDHEN, SYDVKM. Trimming shortened V by 6 bases and J by 0 bases, and 8 bases separated the two germline ends. This CDR3 reads CASSPPANTGELFF. CDR3 nucleotide sequence: TGTGCCAGCAGCCCCCCAGCGAACACCGGGGAGCTGTTTTTT.

Regarding this clone: A much bigger clone sits one base away, suggesting this may be a read error. Within the sample, other DNA sequences also encode this same CDR3. This sequence joins TRBV5-6 and TRBJ2-7; tentatively, D is TRBD1 (6 bases). CDR1 is SGHDT, CDR2 YYEEEE, per germline. The ends were cut back, 0 bases at V and 3 bases at J, with 10 bases in the middle. The CDR3 runs to 14 residues. The CDR3: CASSLGQGRYEQYF. In nucleotides, the CDR3 is TGTGCCAGCAGCTTGGGTCAGGGGCGCTACGAGCAGTACTTC.

This clone was observed a few times. V is TRBV2 and J is TRBJ2-2; the D is unclear. The CDR3 consists of 14 residues. Germline assignment: CDR1 SNHLY and CDR2 FYNNEI. With 8 bases removed from V and 0 bases from J, the gap between germline ends came to 10 bases. CDR3 in amino acids: CASVGHTNTGELFF. DNA of the CDR3: TGTGCCAGCGTAGGGCATACGAACACCGGGGAGCTGTTTTTT.

Regarding this clone: This may be a read error: a much more frequent sequence differs by one nucleotide. The sample carries other DNA sequences with the same CDR3. J is TRBJ2-7 and V is TRBV28, with 8 bases matching TRBD1. The CDR3 extends over 12 amino acids. J was trimmed by 2 bases and V by 6 bases; bases with no gene match: 0. The germline gives CDR1 MDHEN, CDR2 SYDVKM. The CDR3 bases are TGTGCCAGCAGGACAGGGGCCTACGAGCAGTACTTC. The encoded protein is CASRTGAYEQYF. The complete variable domain, with remaining parts taken from reference TRBV28 and TRBJ2-7, reads DVKVTQSSRYLVKRTGEKVFLECVQDMDHENMFWYRQDPGLGLRLIYFSYDVKMKEKGDIPEGYSVSREKKERFSLILESASTNQTSMYLCASRTGAYEQYFGPGTRLTVT.

The chain links TRBV28 to TRBJ2-5; 12 nucleotides agree with TRBD2. Trimming at V came to 8 bases and at J to 5 bases, leaving 6 bases not matched to a gene. CDR1 MDHEN and CDR2 SYDVKM come from the germline V gene. This CDR3 spans 14 amino acids. The CDR3 bases are TGTGCCAGCCGACTAGCGGGAGAGGACGAGACCCAGTACTTC. This encodes CASRLAGEDETQYF.

The rearrangement uses TRBV4-1 and TRBJ2-7, with TRBD1 matching over 7 bases. Germline V gene data show CDR1 as MGHRA and CDR2 as YSYEKL. Germline trimming cut 1 base from V and 3 bases from J; bases unmatched to any gene: 15. The CDR3 has 18 amino acids. CDR3 DNA: TGCGCCAGCAGCCAAGTATTAATCCGGGACAGCAAATACTACGAGCAGTACTTC. Translation gives CASSQVLIRDSKYYEQYF.

The chain recombines TRBV27 with TRBJ1-4; no clear D gene. Germline V CDR1 and CDR2: MNHEY, SMNVEV (reference sequence). Trimming shortened V by 2 bases and J by 0 bases, and 7 bases separated the two germline ends. The CDR3 consists of 15 residues. The CDR3 spells CASSLGFATNEKLFF. The DNA for the CDR3 is TGTGCCAGCAGTTTAGGGTTTGCAACTAATGAAAAACTGTTTTTT.

The chain is built from TRBV4-1 and TRBJ2-7, with 8 bases that match TRBD1. From germline, CDR1 is MGHRA and CDR2 YSYEKL. The CDR3 has 17 residues. The junction had 9 bases not matched to a gene; V was cut back by 1 base and J by 1 base. For the CDR3, the DNA is TGCGCCAGCAGCCAAGGGACAGGGACCGACCTTTCCTACGAGCAGTACTTC. Its translation is CASSQGTGTDLSYEQYF.

This rearrangement joins TRBV19 to TRBJ1-5; D might be TRBD1 (6 bases). The CDR3 is made up of 13 amino acids. Germline CDR1 LNHDA, CDR2 SQIVND (reference sequence). Between the trimmed V and J ends, which lost 5 bases and 6 bases, there was a span of 11 bases. DNA of the CDR3: TGTGCCAGTAGTGGGGGCTCCGGTCAGCCCCAGCATTTT. Translated: CASSGGSGQPQHF.

The gene calls are TRBV27 and TRBJ2-1; D remains unclear. From germline, CDR1 is MNHEY and CDR2 SMNVEV (reference sequence). V lost 4 bases to trimming and J lost 4 bases, with 11 bases between them. CDR3 length equals 14 residues. This CDR3 is CASSSQDQYNEQFF. The CDR3 nucleotides read TGTGCCAGCAGTTCTCAAGACCAATACAATGAGCAGTTCTTC.

This rearrangement joins TRBV10-3 to TRBJ2-7, with D possibly matching TRBD1 (6 bases). Germline V gene sequence: CDR1 ENHRY, CDR2 SYGVKD. The V end was cut by 4 bases, the J end by 0 bases, with 10 bases between. The CDR3 covers 14 residues. The CDR3 protein is CAISGGRGSYEQYF. DNA for the CDR3: TGTGCCATCAGTGGAGGCAGGGGCTCCTACGAGCAGTACTTC.

The chain is built from TRBV6-1 and TRBJ1-2, with D tentatively TRBD1 (5 bases). With 2 bases removed from V and 1 base from J, the gap between germline ends came to 11 bases. The length of the CDR3 is 15 residues. Germline-derived CDR1 and CDR2 are MNHNS and SASEGT. CDR3 in DNA: TGTGCCAGCAGTGAATTGCGGGGCCGTAACTATGGCTACACCTTC. Its protein is CASSELRGRNYGYTF.

This clone was seen a handful of times. The genes are TRBV7-2 and TRBJ2-5, with TRBD2 as a possible D gene (5 bases). The V end lost 5 bases, the J end lost 2 bases, and 15 bases lay between the germline ends. The CDR3 has 15 amino acids. The germline CDR1 and CDR2 sequences are SGHTA and FQGNSA. The CDR3 sequence: CASSTGLGAQETQYF. CDR3 sequence (DNA): TGTGCCAGCAGCACCGGACTTGGTGCACAAGAGACCCAGTACTTC.

V and J are TRBV6-4 and TRBJ2-5; 10 bases align to TRBD2. CDR3 length: 17 residues. J lost 4 bases, V lost 3 bases, and 11 bases had no gene match. The germline V gene encodes CDR1 MRHNA and CDR2 SNTAGT. The CDR3, as DNA: TGTGCCAGCAGTGAATATCCTAGCGGGGGATCGGTAGAGACCCAGTACTTC. It specifies CASSEYPSGGSVETQYF.

Turning to this clone: Additional DNA sequences in this sample encode the identical CDR3. The CDR3 DNA reads TGTGCCAGCAGTCAGTACAATGAGCAGTTCTTC. It yields the protein CASSQYNEQFF. The J gene is TRBJ2-1, the V gene TRBV27; D remains ambiguous. Trimming left V 5 bases short and J 4 bases short, with 3 bases between. Germline lookup yields CDR1 MNHEY and CDR2 SMNVEV (reference sequence). The length of the CDR3 is 11 residues.

In this sample, this clone turned up once. The chain carries TRBV6-1 and TRBJ2-3; D might be TRBD1 or TRBD2, each matching 6 bases. CDR1 MNHNS and CDR2 SASEGT come from the germline V gene. The germline V and J ends were trimmed by 10 bases and 5 bases, with 19 bases remaining between them. The CDR3 is made up of 14 amino acids. The CDR3 nucleotides read TGTGCCACTCTCCGGGGAGGAGGGGGAGATACGCAGTATTTT. This encodes CATLRGGGGDTQYF.

This clone has just a few counts. The chain joins TRBV28 to TRBJ1-2; D might be TRBD1 (6 bases). Trimming left V 2 bases short and J 7 bases short, with 20 bases between. The CDR3 length is 16 residues. The germline V gene encodes CDR1 MDHEN and CDR2 SYDVKM. The CDR3 region has the DNA TGTGCCAGCAGTTTAACCCTCTCTTACAGGGACCCTGGCTACACCTTC. Its translation: CASSLTLSYRDPGYTF.

This clone was counted only a few times. V usage is TRBV28 and J usage is TRBJ2-7; possibly TRBD2 for D (6 bases). The germline CDR1 and CDR2 sequences are MDHEN and SYDVKM. The CDR3 is 15 amino acids. V dropped 7 bases and J dropped 6 bases, with 22 bases sitting between them. CDR3 residues: CASNLGGNWKGEQYF. CDR3 bases: TGTGCCAGCAATTTGGGGGGAAACTGGAAGGGCGAGCAGTACTTC.

The J gene is TRBJ2-2, the V gene TRBV7-9; no clear D. Germline CDR1 is SEHNR and CDR2 is FQNEAQ (reference sequence). The CDR3 runs 14 residues. Trimming pared 5 bases from V and 1 base from J, leaving 8 bases between. The CDR3: CASSQEWNTGELFF. In DNA form, the CDR3 reads TGTGCCAGCAGCCAGGAATGGAACACCGGGGAGCTGTTTTTT.

This clone was detected a few times. This chain links TRBV7-9 with TRBJ2-7; D possibly corresponds to TRBD1 (6 bases). This CDR3 comprises 14 residues. Germline V gene sequence: CDR1 SEHNR, CDR2 FQNEAQ (reference sequence). The germline V and J ends were trimmed by 1 base and 5 bases, with 12 bases remaining between them. The CDR3 DNA sequence: TGTGCCAGCAGCTTAGGGGAACAGGGAAACGAGCAGTACTTC. It specifies CASSLGEQGNEQYF.

This clone was counted only a few times. The chain carries TRBV6-6 and TRBJ2-7; D is perhaps TRBD2 (5 bases). CDR1 and CDR2 (germline): MNHNY, SVGAGI (reference sequence). This CDR3 has 14 residues. Trimming took off 6 bases at V and 5 bases at J, with 17 bases between the two ends. CDR3 amino acids: CASRPGLNVNEQYF. DNA of the CDR3: TGTGCCAGCAGACCCGGACTTAATGTCAACGAGCAGTACTTC.

This chain links TRBV13 with TRBJ1-1; 12 bases agree with TRBD1. After removal of 5 bases from V and 4 bases from J, the junction contained 14 bases not matched to a gene. Germline CDR1 and CDR2: PRHDT and FYEKMQ (reference sequence). The CDR3 totals 18 residues. The chain's CDR3 is CASSLRVGQGATTTEAFF. The CDR3, as DNA: TGTGCCAGCAGCCTACGCGTGGGACAGGGGGCGACTACCACTGAAGCTTTCTTT.

The J gene is TRBJ2-7, the V gene TRBV19; no reliable D call. The germline V and J ends were trimmed by 7 bases and 1 base, with 14 bases remaining between them. The CDR3 contains 14 residues. Germline V gives CDR1 LNHDA, CDR2 SQIVND (reference sequence). The CDR3 nucleotides read TGTGCCAGTACCAAAGGCGGCCAGTCCTACGAGCAGTACTTC. Residues: CASTKGGQSYEQYF.

The sample holds one count of this clone. This chain links TRBV2 with TRBJ1-1; D remains unclear. V lost 0 bases and J 5 bases, leaving 13 bases between the germline ends. The CDR3 spans 15 residues. Germline-derived CDR1 and CDR2 are SNHLY and FYNNEI. As DNA, the CDR3 is TGTGCCAGCAGTGAAGCTCCGGGCCGGGGTACTGAAGCTTTCTTT. Its translation: CASSEAPGRGTEAFF.

V gene TRBV6-9 combines with J gene TRBJ2-6; the D is unclear. Germline V lookup: CDR1 MNHGY, CDR2 SVAAGI. Trimming removed 4 bases from V and 4 bases from J, with 8 bases in between. This CDR3 region has 14 residues. CDR3 amino acids: CASSWSAGANVLTF. For the CDR3, the DNA is TGTGCCAGCAGTTGGAGTGCCGGGGCCAACGTCCTGACTTTC.